This TCR beta chain stems from a study of blood T cell repertoires in COVID-19. Turning to the study itself: Samples representing acute and convalescent COVID-19 were sourced from the United States, Italy and Spain. T cells, B-cell-depleted T cells, or PBMCs provided the cDNA or gDNA that served as material.

Germline CDR1 is LGHDT and CDR2 is YNNKEL (reference sequence). The CDR3 has 16 residues. V was clipped by 3 bases and J by 5 bases; unmatched bases: 4. Under the authors' procedure: Amplified reference gene primers provided the basis for estimating nucleated cell counts. Assay: immunoSEQ multiplex PCR; the TCRdb copy retains only in-frame clones and omits some. Clonal size and the V and J genes are those of that table, whereas D and trimming came from the DNA. Of approximately 74,000 clones detected, around nine tenths appear once; the ten largest clones hold 1.5% to 2.5%. This clone was counted only a few times.

The rearrangement uses TRBV3-1 (or the pseudogene TRBV3-2) and TRBJ1-6; TRBD1 agrees at 10 bases. This TCR was recovered from a woman older than 75 with active or convalescent COVID-19. Sequencing used peripheral blood. CDR3 in DNA: TGTGCCAGCAGCCAGGGACAGGGGTTAGATAATTCACCCCTCCACTTT. Amino acids: CASSQGQGLDNSPLHF.